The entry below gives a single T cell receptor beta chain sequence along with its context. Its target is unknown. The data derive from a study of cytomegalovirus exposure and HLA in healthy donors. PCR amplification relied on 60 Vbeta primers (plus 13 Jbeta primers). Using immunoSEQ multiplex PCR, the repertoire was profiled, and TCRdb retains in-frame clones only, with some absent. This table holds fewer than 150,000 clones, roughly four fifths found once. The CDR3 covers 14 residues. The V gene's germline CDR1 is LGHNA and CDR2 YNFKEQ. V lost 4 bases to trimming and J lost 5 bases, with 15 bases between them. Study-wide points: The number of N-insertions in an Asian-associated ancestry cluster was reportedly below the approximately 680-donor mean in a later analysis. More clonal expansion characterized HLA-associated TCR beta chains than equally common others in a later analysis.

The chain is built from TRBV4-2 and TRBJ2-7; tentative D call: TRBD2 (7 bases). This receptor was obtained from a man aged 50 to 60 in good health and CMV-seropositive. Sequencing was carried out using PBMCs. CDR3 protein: CASSPLGGADEQYF. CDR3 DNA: TGTGCCAGCAGCCCTCTAGGGGGGGCGGACGAGCAGTACTTC.